This T cell receptor (beta chain) is drawn from a study of control samples from healthy donors and cancer patients. Clones were read by immunoSEQ multiplex PCR, and TCRdb kept only the in-frame ones, dropping some. The repertoire has roughly 100,000 clones, about 91% of them found once; the top ten carry roughly 15%. The TCR sequence derives from a man aged 25 to 40 in good health. The sample taken for sequencing was blood.

CDR3 amino acids: CATSKGASYQETQYF. The CDR3 bases are TGTGCCACCAGCAAAGGGGCCTCTTACCAAGAGACCCAGTACTTC. The genes are TRBV15 and TRBJ2-5, with TRBD1 as a possible D gene (5 bases). The CDR3 spans 15 residues. Trimming took off 4 bases at V and 0 bases at J, with 12 bases between the two ends. CDR1 LNHNV and CDR2 YYDKDF come from the germline V gene (reference sequence).